Listed below are T cell receptor beta chains from one sample, sequenced in a study of control samples from healthy donors and cancer patients. This table comes from immunoSEQ multiplex PCR, and its TCRdb copy is limited to in-frame clones, with some not included. The sample includes roughly 400,000 clones, 80% to 95% of them seen just once. Sequencing was performed on PBMCs. The receptors shown here come from a man aged 40-55 years with head and neck cancer. Each CDR3 is given with its conserved first and last residue. Each record gives: V gene, J gene, D gene, clone size, CDR3 DNA, CDR3 protein. D genes are given only for firm matches. Only some rows state a clone size, as once, few, many or a class for expanded clones.

>TRBV19|TRBJ1-5|TRBD1|NA
TGTGCCAGTAGTATGAACAGGGGGGATCAGCCCCAGCATTTT
CASSMNRGDQPQHF
>TRBV27|TRBJ1-1|NA|NA
TGTGCCAGCAGTTCCCCGTTCCGGACCACTGAAGCTTTCTTT
CASSSPFRTTEAFF
>TRBV20-1|TRBJ2-3|TRBD2|NA
TGCAGTGCTAGTATGGCGGGGGGTTGGACAGATACGCAGTATTTT
CSASMAGGWTDTQYF
>TRBV28|TRBJ1-2|TRBD1|NA
TGTGCCAGCAGTTCGAGACAGGGGATGAGGTATGGCTACACCTTC
CASSSRQGMRYGYTF
>TRBV5-1|TRBJ1-2|NA|NA
TGCGCCAGCAGTTTGTTCCGGGACGGCAATAACTATGGCTACACCTTC
CASSLFRDGNNYGYTF
>TRBV19|TRBJ2-3|TRBD1|NA
TGTGCCAGTAGTTTCTCGGGGACAGGGGGCACAGATACGCAGTATTTT
CASSFSGTGGTDTQYF
>TRBV11-1|TRBJ2-1|TRBD2|NA
TGTGCCAGCAGCTTCGGGGGGGGCAGCTCCTACAATGAGCAGTTCTTC
CASSFGGGSSYNEQFF
>TRBV11-2|TRBJ2-3|NA|NA
TGTGCCAGCAGCTTAGCGCACGCAGATACGCAGTATTTT
CASSLAHADTQYF
>TRBV30|TRBJ1-1|TRBD1|NA
TGTGCCTGGAGTGTACGAGGGGGCTATACTGAAGCTTTCTTT
CAWSVRGGYTEAFF
>TRBV5-1|TRBJ1-4|NA|NA
TGCGCCAGCAGCGCCGAGGGGTCTGAAAAACTGTTTTTT
CASSAEGSEKLFF
>TRBV7-9|TRBJ1-1|TRBD1|NA
TGTGCCAGCAGCTTACAGGGGGCCTTGAACACTGAAGCTTTCTTT
CASSLQGALNTEAFF
>TRBV15|TRBJ2-7|NA|NA
TGTGCCACCAGCACCTGGGACGGGGTTGGCTACGAGCAGTACTTC
CATSTWDGVGYEQYF
>TRBV7-3|TRBJ1-1|NA|once
TGTGCCAGCAGCTTCGCGGAGAACACTGAAGCTTTCTTT
CASSFAENTEAFF
>TRBV28|TRBJ1-2|TRBD1|NA
TGTGCCAGCAGTTTATCACCCTTGGGACAGTCCTATGGCTACACCTTC
CASSLSPLGQSYGYTF
>TRBV27|TRBJ2-2|TRBD2|NA
TGTGCCAGCAGTTTTGCGCGGGGGGCGGAGAACACCGGGGAGCTGTTTTTT
CASSFARGAENTGELFF
>TRBV21-1|TRBJ2-7|NA|NA
TGTGCCAGCAGCAAGGCCAATTTCTCCTACGAGCAGTACTTC
CASSKANFSYEQYF
>TRBV27|TRBJ1-2|NA|NA
TGTGCCAGCAGTTTACGTAGGGATGGCTATGGCTACACCTTC
CASSLRRDGYGYTF
>TRBV30|TRBJ1-1|NA|NA
TGTGCCTGGAGGAATGAACAGGTGGGATCTGAAGCTTTCTTT
CAWRNEQVGSEAFF
>TRBV2|TRBJ2-3|TRBD2|NA
TGTGCCAGCAGTGGCGGGGGGGCCACAGATACGCAGTATTTT
CASSGGGATDTQYF
>TRBV7-3|TRBJ2-1|NA|NA
TGTGCCAGCAGCTTAAGGCCCCAGGGGAATGAGCAGTTCTTC
CASSLRPQGNEQFF
>TRBV9|TRBJ1-2|NA|NA
TGTGCCAGCAGCCCCCAGGTAGCTAGGGCTGGCTACACCTTC
CASSPQVARAGYTF
>TRBV29-1|TRBJ2-7|TRBD1|NA
TGCAGCGTTGATAGGCGGGACAGGGGAGTCCACGAGCAGTACTTC
CSVDRRDRGVHEQYF
>TRBV7-2|TRBJ1-3|TRBD1|NA
TGTGCCAGCAGCCTGAACAGGGGCGCTGGAAACACCATATATTTT
CASSLNRGAGNTIYF
>TRBV6-5|TRBJ1-1|NA|NA
TGTGCCAGCAGTACCGGGTACATGAACACTGAAGCTTTCTTT
CASSTGYMNTEAFF
>TRBV28|TRBJ2-7|TRBD2|NA
TGTGCCAGCAGGTCTAGCGGGATAGGTGAGCAGTACTTC
CASRSSGIGEQYF
>TRBV7-8|TRBJ1-1|NA|NA
TGTGCCAGCAGCTTCGGGGGGGGAGTGCCGGGCACTGAAGCTTTCTTT
CASSFGGGVPGTEAFF
>TRBV19|TRBJ2-7|NA|NA
TGTGCCAGTAGTATGGGGCCCCTGAGCTCCTACGAGCAGTACTTC
CASSMGPLSSYEQYF
>TRBV28|TRBJ1-5|NA|NA
TGTGCCAGCACGACAGGCCCGCCCAGCAATCAGCCCCAGCATTTT
CASTTGPPSNQPQHF
>TRBV6-2/TRBV6-3|TRBJ1-5|NA|NA
TGTGCCAGCAGTTACGACGGGGCAAAGCCCCAGCATTTT
CASSYDGAKPQHF
>TRBV18|TRBJ1-3|TRBD1|NA
TGTGCCAGCTCACCACTCGAGGGGGCAAACACCATATATTTT
CASSPLEGANTIYF
>TRBV11-3|TRBJ2-7|TRBD2|once
TGTGCCAGCAGCTTAGGCGGGAGGGCGTTCGACGAGCAGTACTTC
CASSLGGRAFDEQYF
>TRBV5-1|TRBJ2-3|NA|NA
TGCGCCAGCAGCTTGATGAAAGGCGCAGATACGCAGTATTTT
CASSLMKGADTQYF
>TRBV5-4|TRBJ1-1|NA|NA
TGTGCCAGCAGCTTTTCCCTAACTGAAGCTTTCTTT
CASSFSLTEAFF
>TRBV9|TRBJ1-1|NA|NA
TGTGCCAGCAGCGTAGAGCCCCCCCACAGAAACACTGAAGCTTTCTTT
CASSVEPPHRNTEAFF
>TRBV29-1|TRBJ2-2|NA|NA
TGCAGCGTCTACCCAGGGCACACCGGGGAGCTGTTTTTT
CSVYPGHTGELFF
>TRBV19|TRBJ2-7|NA|NA
TGTGCCAGTAGTATCCCAGGGTCCTACGAGCAGTACTTC
CASSIPGSYEQYF
>TRBV6-2/TRBV6-3|TRBJ1-6|NA|once
TGTGCCAGCAGTCGACCGCAGGGAGCAGGGAATTCACCCCTCCACTTT
CASSRPQGAGNSPLHF
>TRBV6-1|TRBJ2-2|TRBD1|NA
TGTGCCAGCTGTGGGACGGGACAGGCGAACACCGGGGAGCTGTTTTTT
CASCGTGQANTGELFF
>TRBV18|TRBJ2-2|NA|NA
TGTGCCAGCTCTCAAATCTCAGGGACCGGGGAGCTGTTTTTT
CASSQISGTGELFF
>TRBV2|TRBJ2-1|TRBD2|once
TGTGCCAGCACTCTTCCCGGGACTAGCGGAAGATACAATGAGCAGTTCTTC
CASTLPGTSGRYNEQFF
>TRBV19|TRBJ2-1|NA|NA
TGTGCCAGTAGTATGGGAGCCCGGGAGCAGTTCTTC
CASSMGAREQFF
>TRBV6-5|TRBJ1-1|TRBD1|NA
TGTGCCAGCAGTTCCCAAGGAGGGGGCGGAGGTACTGAAGCTTTCTTT
CASSSQGGGGGTEAFF
>TRBV6-5|TRBJ1-1|NA|NA
TGTGCCAGCAGTTACGGGCAGGAGAGCACTGAAGCTTTCTTT
CASSYGQESTEAFF
>TRBV5-4|TRBJ1-1|NA|NA
TGTGCCAGCAGCTTGGTGGGGACCAACACTGAAGCTTTCTTT
CASSLVGTNTEAFF
>TRBV18|TRBJ1-3|NA|NA
TGTGCCAGCTCACCCCGGGACAACCGAATGTACTCTGGAAACACCATATATTTT
CASSPRDNRMYSGNTIYF
>TRBV11-2|TRBJ1-3|NA|NA
TGTGCCAGCAGCCCGTTCGGATTAGGAAACACCATATATTTT
CASSPFGLGNTIYF
>TRBV4-1|TRBJ2-7|NA|NA
TGCGCCAGCAGCCAAGTATATAGAAGTTACGAGCAGTACTTC
CASSQVYRSYEQYF
>TRBV27|TRBJ2-5|TRBD1|NA
TGTGCCAGCAGTCCGTACAGGGGAGACTACCAAGAGACCCAGTACTTC
CASSPYRGDYQETQYF
>TRBV27|TRBJ2-6|NA|NA
TGTGCCAGCAGTTTCCAGGCCCCTACTGGGGCCAACGTCCTGACTTTC
CASSFQAPTGANVLTF
>TRBV11-2|TRBJ2-5|NA|NA
TGTGCCAGCAGCTTAGGGGGAGGGGGCCTGGTGACCCAGTACTTC
CASSLGGGGLVTQYF
>TRBV7-6|TRBJ2-7|TRBD1|NA
TGTGCCAGCAGCCCCCCGGGACAGGGCTACGAGCAGTACTTC
CASSPPGQGYEQYF
>TRBV6-1|TRBJ2-1|NA|NA
TGTGCCAGCAGTGAACGCAGGACCGACTACAATGAGCAGTTCTTC
CASSERRTDYNEQFF